The present T cell receptor (beta chain) was sequenced within a study of blood T cells in healthy people across ages. CDR3 length equals 14 residues. Germline V CDR1 and CDR2: DFQATT, SNEGSKA (reference sequence). V lost 5 bases, J lost 0 bases, and 12 bases lay in between. For the second PCR, which ran for 7 to 11 cycles, a sample-barcoded 5' primer and a J-beta primer mix were used. TCRdb used MiXCR to reprocess the 5' RACE reads, holding one entry per CDR3 protein. The sample lists around 670,000 distinct CDR3 sequences; approximately 30% were seen once. This clonotype was counted ten times or more.

V usage is TRBV20-1 and J usage is TRBJ2-3; tentatively, D is TRBD1 (6 bases). Sequences were obtained from blood. The clonotype originates from an elderly woman in good health. In DNA form, the CDR3 reads TGCAGTGCTGGCCGGACAGCTAGCACAGATACGCAGTATTTT. This gives the protein CSAGRTASTDTQYF.